The sequence of this TCR beta chain was determined in a study of identical twins. Each CDR3 protein is one row after TCRdb ran MiXCR on the 5' RACE reads. The table includes approximately 700,000 distinct CDR3 sequences, approximately 18% detected once. Findings of the study overall: Abundant cord blood beta clonotypes carried fewer insertions; memory repertoires showed none. The study found weaker excess twin sharing in beta out-of-frame sequences.

This clonotype was recorded at least ten times. Its antigen is unidentified. Germline V gene data show CDR1 as MNHNS and CDR2 as SASEGT. V lost 6 bases to trimming and J lost 1 base; unmatched junction nucleotides: 5. The CDR3 covers 15 residues. These same records also appear under a second study, on T cells expressing NK-cell markers. In that study: Just one sequenced donor of eight was HCMV-seronegative, while seven were seropositive.

The origin of this receptor is a woman aged 18 to 35 in good health. Source material: PBMCs. This sequence joins TRBV6-1 and TRBJ2-1, with 8 bases fitting TRBD2. This chain's CDR3 is CASRSRLASYNEQFF. The CDR3 coding sequence is TGTGCCAGCAGGTCGAGACTAGCGTCCTACAATGAGCAGTTCTTC.